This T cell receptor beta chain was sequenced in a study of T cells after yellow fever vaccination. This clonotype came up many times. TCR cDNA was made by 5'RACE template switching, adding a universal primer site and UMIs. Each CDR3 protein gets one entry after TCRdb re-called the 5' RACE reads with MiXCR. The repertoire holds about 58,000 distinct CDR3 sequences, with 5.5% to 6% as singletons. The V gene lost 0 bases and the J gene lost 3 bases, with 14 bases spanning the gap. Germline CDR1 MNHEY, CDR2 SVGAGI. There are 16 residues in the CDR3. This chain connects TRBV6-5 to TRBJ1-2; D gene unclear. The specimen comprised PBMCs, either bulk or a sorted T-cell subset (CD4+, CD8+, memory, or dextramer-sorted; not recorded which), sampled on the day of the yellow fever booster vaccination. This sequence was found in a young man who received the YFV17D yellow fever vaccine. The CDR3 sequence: CASSYSLDDTDYGYTF. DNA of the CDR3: TGTGCCAGCAGTTACTCCCTGGACGATACGGACTATGGCTACACCTTC.